This TCR beta chain was captured in a study of persistence of HIV-infected CD4 T cells (TCRdb year 2020). Background on the whole study: The median time participants had been on suppressive ART was about eight years. Proviral sequencing was used to assess clonality among infected cells, whereas TCRbeta sequencing gauged the clonality of all cells within each sorted population. In the cross-participant TCR cluster analysis, eight or nine participants were included for CMV and about 7 participants were included for Gag. Peripheral blood samples of up to about 180 mL were taken at multiple time points, with the exception of a couple of participants who underwent leukapheresis at a single time point. CMV- and HIV-1 Gag-responding CD4+ T cells were isolated from ART-treated individuals so that antigen-driven clonal expansion of HIV-1-infected cells could be examined.

Broader findings and caveats from the paper: Degenerate expanded CDR3beta sequences were enriched in antigen-responding cells, suggesting convergent selection of CD4+ responses to CMV and Gag. TCRbeta richness in CMV- and Gag-responding cells was significantly lower than in anti-CD3/anti-CD28-responding cells; CMV-responding cells had higher oligoclonality than CD3/CD28-stimulated and Gag-responding cells. Within the same sorted populations, TCR oligoclonality correlated with proviral oligoclonality. The study involved few individuals and tested only a limited range of antigens. Restriction of bulk TCR analyses to the rare CMV-responding cells that actually carried HIV-1 proviruses was not possible.

TCRbeta repertoires were sequenced from genomic DNA with the immunoSEQ hsTCRB assay version 4 in survey mode. For TCRbeta sequencing, genomic DNA was diluted to around 9.9 ng/uL, with up to 1 ug used per sample. Regarding the original processing steps: TCRbeta data were analyzed in ImmunoSeq Analyzer 3.0, with diversity computed on productive nucleotide rearrangements. The improved Chao index was used to estimate lower-bound TCR diversity, and the Gini coefficient was used to estimate clonality using the Immunarch R package. Different nucleotide rearrangements encoding the same CDR3beta amino acid sequence were counted as distinct clonotypes. Differential abundance analysis identified TCRbeta sequences significantly enriched in antigen-responding cells relative to anti-CD3/anti-CD28-activated cells. GLIPH2 grouped TCRs by predicted peptide-MHC specificity, both within each participant and across combined participant data sets. TCRdb limited this immuneACCESS table to in-frame rearrangements with V and J called. A share of clones is missing; checked studies link under half to unresolved V genes, and the rest is unexplained. V and J calls and clone size are copied from that table; D and trimming were computed from the DNA. The sample records 24,000 or so clones, around 74% of which are singletons. The ten top clones hold roughly 1.9% of the sample.

The treatment or condition tag for this specimen amounts to: suppressive antiretroviral therapy. A pool of overlapping HIV-1 Gag 15-mer peptides, at approximately 0.95 ug per peptide per mL, was used to stimulate the cells. Responding CD4+ T cells were sorted on the basis of upregulation of both CD40 ligand and CD69. Participants were HIV-1-infected adults who started suppressive ART during chronic infection. For at least 4 years, participants had undetectable plasma HIV-1 RNA, below 50 copies/mL. To be included, participants needed a CD4+ T cell count above 400 cells/uL and a positive CMV serology. Before stimulation, PBMCs were isolated using density centrifugation and then depleted of CD8+ T cells. Stimulation of CD8-depleted PBMCs was carried out for approximately 17 hours with anti-CD28/CD49d costimulation, CD40-blocking antibody and enfuvirtide, to prevent new infections. Cell sorting was done on a Beckman Coulter MoFlo Legacy or XDP sorter, and dead cells were excluded with propidium iodide. Genomic DNA was extracted with the QIAamp DNA Mini Kit for samples above one million cells, otherwise with the Quick-DNA Microprep Kit.

The CDR3 goes from the cysteine to the phenylalanine over 13 residues. Only the CDR3 part of the read is kept: 39 bases, read in frame from the first base. Trimming takes 8 bases from V and 3 bases from J, and the germline ends sit 10 bases apart. According to the germline V gene, CDR1 reads SNHLY and CDR2 reads FYNNEI. Details on this clone: Its recognized antigen is unknown. Base qualities are not recorded, but no much larger clone differs from it by a single base.

The starting material was CD4+ T cells sorted from PBMCs after roughly 17-hour stimulation, obtained from a patient who received antiretroviral therapy. The intended sense of this specimen's cell subset or site label: CD40L+CD69+ CD4 T cells responding to HIV-1 Gag peptides. The chain is made from TRBV2 and TRBJ1-4, and perhaps TRBD1 as D gene, on 6 matching bases. The receptor was isolated from an adult man with HIV who was CMV-seropositive. CDR3 region: CASAGGANEKLFF. The bases are TGTGCCAGCGCGGGGGGCGCTAATGAAAAACTGTTTTTT.